This TCR beta chain was identified during a study of tumor and adjacent non-tumor tissue in lung cancer (dated by TCRdb to 2017 to 2018). Context from the whole study: By cancer type, the cohort comprised approximately twelve adenocarcinoma patients, 2 squamous cell carcinoma patients and 1 small cell lung cancer patient. The study compared bulk TCRbeta repertoires between lung tumor tissue and matched distant non-tumor lung tissue from around 16 lung cancer patients. Sequencing generated a total of approximately 130 million productive TCRbeta reads, averaging around 4.2 million reads per sample. For each patient, one tumor sample and one normal lung sample were taken, giving thirty paired specimens that underwent TCRbeta CDR3 sequencing. The approximately 15 enrolled patients, of whom 10 were men and 5 were women, were aged about 31 to 85 years and were diagnosed with TNM stage I to III disease. Beyond this particular receptor, the publication reports: Because peripheral blood was not sequenced, the blood TCRbeta repertoires of the lung cancer patients in the study went unexamined. In normal lung, the top 100 clones accounted for a significantly larger cumulative share of the repertoire than in tumor tissue. The cohort had only about 14 patients, and the authors noted that larger samples and more detailed clinical data are needed. Neither the sequencing platform nor unique molecular identifiers are named or mentioned anywhere in the methods. TCR diversity (inverse Simpson) was significantly higher in tumor than in normal lung tissue (roughly 430 vs 170, P = 0.0075, Mann-Whitney U test). TCR diversity was significantly higher in younger patients, and greater tumor TCR diversity was associated with shorter overall survival and shorter disease-free survival.

RNA was extracted from bulk unsorted tissue and checked for quality with a NanoDrop ND-1000 and an Agilent 2100. For the normal lung samples, distant non-tumor tissue was collected more than 3 cm away from the tumor edge. Newly diagnosed lung cancer patients without prior chemotherapy who had been admitted for thoracic surgery in China between August and November 2014 were enrolled as donors. Patients who had received previous radiotherapy or chemotherapy, or who had another concurrent cancer, were excluded from the study. Pieces of surgical tissue measuring roughly 1-2.3 cm3 were kept in RNAlater solution and stored at -80 degrees C until use. The CDR3 runs 13 residues from the cysteine to the phenylalanine. CDR3 DNA only is kept here, 39 bases in frame from base 1. V loses 2 bases of germline sequence and J loses 14 bases, and the interval between the two ends is 13 bases. The receptor library was made with multiplex PCR. The listed sequencing device is Illumina HiSeq 2500. TCRbeta libraries were constructed through three rounds of nested PCR with primers (Table S4) according to protocols modified from ARM-PCR. Before sequencing, PCR products of 200-500 bp were excised from the gel and purified with the QIAquick gel extraction kit. Per the authors' processing: Trimmomatic was used to clean the reads, FLASH merged the cleaned reads into complete CDR3 sequences, and MiTCR assigned the sequences to V(D)J germline segments. Clonal diversity was computed as the inverse Simpson's index with VDJtools. A read counted as productive if the sequence was in-frame and lacked a premature stop codon. Starting from the raw public reads, TCRdb applied fastp trimming at Q25, assembled clones with MiXCR and retained in-frame beta chains. Every distinct CDR3 protein forms one entry, paired with its most common genes and DNA. What appears here as the V and J calls and clone size reflects TCRdb's work, not the paper's. The sample table lists about 98,000 distinct CDR3 sequences, 80% of them with a count of one. Clones ranked in the top ten supply about 29% of the sample.

A note on this clonotype: Its target antigen remains unknown. No base-level quality is on record; no much larger clone is a single base apart.

The sequence joins TRBV12-3 or TRBV12-4 to TRBJ1-6; there is no confident call for the D gene. This sequence was found in a man between 60 and 75 years old with small cell lung cancer. What was sequenced was distant non-tumor lung tissue. The bases read TGTGCCAGCAGTTTATCATCAGTCAGAGCCCTCCACTTT. This yields the protein CASSLSSVRALHF.